This T cell receptor (beta chain) was recovered during a study of T-cell reconstitution after alpha-beta-depleted transplantation in children. The CDR3 runs to 17 residues. Germline CDR1 is SEHNR and CDR2 is FQNEAQ (reference sequence). Trimming removed 3 bases from V and 0 bases from J, with 17 bases in between. TCRbeta library preparation incorporated unique molecular identifiers. TCRdb passed the PCR reads through MiXCR, listing each CDR3 protein once. The sample consists of roughly 610,000 distinct CDR3 sequences, approximately 10% of them appearing once. This specimen was PBMCs from the stem cell graft donor, taken from the stem cell graft. The receptor's source is a human donor who donated a stem cell graft to a child with acute myeloid leukemia. This chain links TRBV7-9 with TRBJ2-5; no reliable D call. CDR3 sequence reads: CASSFRTTNRNQETQYF. In nucleotides, the CDR3 is TGTGCCAGCAGCTTCCGCACTACCAATAGGAACCAAGAGACCCAGTACTTC.